This T cell receptor beta chain was captured in a study of blood T cell repertoires in COVID-19. The germline V gene has CDR1 MNHEY and CDR2 SVGAGI. The CDR3 consists of 13 residues. The V end lost 6 bases, the J end lost 0 bases, and 9 bases lay between the germline ends. Followed over time, Seattle patients had been enrolled while infection was active. Clones were sequenced by immunoSEQ multiplex PCR, and TCRdb holds only the in-frame ones, with some missing. The sample lists around 200,000 clones; 65% to 85% were seen once. Specimen: peripheral blood. The V gene is TRBV6-5, the J gene TRBJ2-7; TRBD2 is a possible D gene (5 bases). The receptor comes from a woman aged 35 to 49 with COVID-19, enrolled during active disease. The CDR3 protein is CASRTRGSYEQYF. The CDR3 bases are TGTGCCAGCAGGACACGGGGCTCCTACGAGCAGTACTTC.